This TCR beta chain was identified during a study of T cells in Graves' hyperthyroidism and ophthalmopathy. Template material for amplifying TCR beta CDR3 regions consisted of RNA transcripts. During a first-round RT-PCR of the TCR CDR3, the HTBI primer set was used. TCRdb passed the multiplex PCR reads through MiXCR, listing each CDR3 protein once. The data show about 640,000 distinct CDR3 sequences, roughly 20% seen once. The V segment lost 3 bases and the J segment 10 bases; nucleotides outside the gene matches: 9. From germline, CDR1 is KGHSH and CDR2 LQKENI. The CDR3 has 16 residues. This chain connects TRBV18 to TRBJ1-6, with 10 positions matching TRBD1. The source of this sequence is a man aged 30 to 45 with Graves' ophthalmopathy. Sequenced material: blood. The CDR3 loop is CASSPIPGTGESPLHF. In DNA, the CDR3 is TGTGCCAGCTCACCTATCCCGGGGACAGGGGAATCACCCCTCCACTTT.